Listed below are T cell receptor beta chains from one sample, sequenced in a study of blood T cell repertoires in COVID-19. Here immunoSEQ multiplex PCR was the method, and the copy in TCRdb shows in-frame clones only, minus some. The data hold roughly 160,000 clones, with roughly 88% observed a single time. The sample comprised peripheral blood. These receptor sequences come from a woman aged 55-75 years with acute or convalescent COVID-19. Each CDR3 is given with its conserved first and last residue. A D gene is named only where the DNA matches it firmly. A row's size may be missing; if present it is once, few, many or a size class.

cdr3_nt: TGTGCCAGCACCGATGTCAGGGGATTCTCCTATAATTCACCCCTCCACTTT
cdr3_aa: CASTDVRGFSYNSPLHF
j_call: TRBJ1-6
clone_size: -
v_call: TRBV7-2
cdr3_length: 17
d_call: -

cdr3_nt: TGCGCCAGCAGCTTGGCAGGAAGAGGGACTGAAGCTTTCTTT
cdr3_aa: CASSLAGRGTEAFF
j_call: TRBJ1-1
clone_size: once
v_call: TRBV5-1
cdr3_length: 14
d_call: -

cdr3_nt: TGTGCCAGCAGTGAGCAGGGGTACGATGGCTACACCTTC
cdr3_aa: CASSEQGYDGYTF
j_call: TRBJ1-2
clone_size: -
v_call: TRBV25-1
cdr3_length: 13
d_call: -

cdr3_nt: TGTGCCACCGCGGACGGGGGGGGACAGTATGGCTACACCTTC
cdr3_aa: CATADGGGQYGYTF
j_call: TRBJ1-2
clone_size: -
v_call: TRBV15
cdr3_length: 14
d_call: TRBD1

cdr3_nt: TGTGCCAGCAGCCAAGGGGAGCTAGCGGGGCCCCAAGAGACCCAGTACTTC
cdr3_aa: CASSQGELAGPQETQYF
j_call: TRBJ2-5
clone_size: -
v_call: TRBV3-1/TRBV3-2
cdr3_length: 17
d_call: TRBD2

cdr3_nt: TGTGCCAGCAGTTGGGGGACAGGGGGCGATGGCTACACCTTC
cdr3_aa: CASSWGTGGDGYTF
j_call: TRBJ1-2
clone_size: once
v_call: TRBV6-2/TRBV6-3
cdr3_length: 14
d_call: TRBD1

cdr3_nt: TGCGCCAGCAGCTCCTTAGCGGGGGGTTCCTACAATGAGCAGTTCTTC
cdr3_aa: CASSSLAGGSYNEQFF
j_call: TRBJ2-1
clone_size: -
v_call: TRBV5-1
cdr3_length: 16
d_call: TRBD2

cdr3_nt: TGTGCCAGCAGCCAATCCCCCGGTGGCTACACCTTC
cdr3_aa: CASSQSPGGYTF
j_call: TRBJ1-2
clone_size: few
v_call: TRBV16
cdr3_length: 12
d_call: -

cdr3_nt: TGTGCCAGCCGGGAGTCTAATGAAAAACTGTTTTTT
cdr3_aa: CASRESNEKLFF
j_call: TRBJ1-4
clone_size: -
v_call: TRBV18
cdr3_length: 12
d_call: -

cdr3_nt: TGCGCCAGCAGCTTGGTCTCGGCGGGGAAAATACTCTACGAGCAGTACTTC
cdr3_aa: CASSLVSAGKILYEQYF
j_call: TRBJ2-7
clone_size: few
v_call: TRBV5-1
cdr3_length: 17
d_call: -

cdr3_nt: TGTGCCAGCAGTTTATCCCCAGGGGCCGGGAACACTGAAGCTTTCTTT
cdr3_aa: CASSLSPGAGNTEAFF
j_call: TRBJ1-1
clone_size: -
v_call: TRBV27
cdr3_length: 16
d_call: -

cdr3_nt: TGTGCCAGCAGCTTGTTAGGGGCCACAGGGGATGGCTACACCTTC
cdr3_aa: CASSLLGATGDGYTF
j_call: TRBJ1-2
clone_size: -
v_call: TRBV5-6
cdr3_length: 15
d_call: TRBD1

cdr3_nt: TGCGCCAGCAGCCGCGGGACTAGCGGGGGAAACATTCAGTACTTC
cdr3_aa: CASSRGTSGGNIQYF
j_call: TRBJ2-4
clone_size: -
v_call: TRBV4-3
cdr3_length: 15
d_call: TRBD2

cdr3_nt: TGTGCCAGCAGTTGGGGACAGGTGCGGGAGACCCAGTACTTC
cdr3_aa: CASSWGQVRETQYF
j_call: TRBJ2-5
clone_size: -
v_call: TRBV28
cdr3_length: 14
d_call: TRBD1

cdr3_nt: TGTGCCAGCAGCGTAGTAGTTGATTCACCCCTCCACTTT
cdr3_aa: CASSVVVDSPLHF
j_call: TRBJ1-6
clone_size: few
v_call: TRBV9
cdr3_length: 13
d_call: -

cdr3_nt: TGCGCCAGCAGCCGGACAGGGGACTCCTACGAGCAGTACTTC
cdr3_aa: CASSRTGDSYEQYF
j_call: TRBJ2-7
clone_size: -
v_call: TRBV5-1
cdr3_length: 14
d_call: TRBD1

cdr3_nt: TGTGCCAGCAGTGAAAACAGGGGATTTTATGGCTACACCTTC
cdr3_aa: CASSENRGFYGYTF
j_call: TRBJ1-2
clone_size: -
v_call: TRBV6-1
cdr3_length: 14
d_call: TRBD1

cdr3_nt: TGTGCCAGCAGCTTCGGACAGGGCGGAAAGTCACCCCTCCACTTT
cdr3_aa: CASSFGQGGKSPLHF
j_call: TRBJ1-6
clone_size: -
v_call: TRBV5-6
cdr3_length: 15
d_call: TRBD1

cdr3_nt: TGTGCCAGCAGCCTATTTCCACTAGCGGGGGGGCTCTTCTTC
cdr3_aa: CASSLFPLAGGLFF
j_call: TRBJ2-1
clone_size: -
v_call: TRBV7-2
cdr3_length: 14
d_call: TRBD2

cdr3_nt: TGTGCCAGCAGCCTGGGAGGCGGTCAGCCCCAGCATTTT
cdr3_aa: CASSLGGGQPQHF
j_call: TRBJ1-5
clone_size: -
v_call: TRBV3-1/TRBV3-2
cdr3_length: 13
d_call: -

cdr3_nt: TGCGCCAGCAGCTACGTAGTGAACACTGAAGCTTTCTTT
cdr3_aa: CASSYVVNTEAFF
j_call: TRBJ1-1
clone_size: few
v_call: TRBV5-1
cdr3_length: 13
d_call: -

cdr3_nt: TGTGCCACCAGTGAAGGGACTAGCGGGGGTTCCGCCGTCACAGATACGCAGTATTTT
cdr3_aa: CATSEGTSGGSAVTDTQYF
j_call: TRBJ2-3
clone_size: once
v_call: TRBV24-1
cdr3_length: 19
d_call: TRBD2